These T cell receptor beta chains were read from a single sample in a study of blood T cell repertoires in COVID-19. Profiling relied on immunoSEQ multiplex PCR, and the TCRdb table lists in-frame clones only, not all of them. The sample holds 34,000 or so clones; over 70% are singletons and the top ten take 11% to 15%. The specimen was peripheral blood. The receptors come from a man aged 55-75 years with active COVID-19. Each CDR3 is given with its conserved first and last residue. The D gene is left open where the match is weak.

cdr3_aa	v_call	d_call	j_call
CASSLGQGSGANVLTF	TRBV27	TRBD1	TRBJ2-6
CASSTRTGGYEQYF	TRBV3-1/TRBV3-2	TRBD1	TRBJ2-7
CASSLMTSPYNEQFF	TRBV28	TRBD2	TRBJ2-1
CASTQQEGLQYF	TRBV7-2	-	TRBJ2-3
CASSEEEGSQEAQYF	TRBV2	-	TRBJ2-5
CASSFSGLASYNEQFF	TRBV5-1	TRBD2	TRBJ2-1
CASSDRGAGETQYF	TRBV6-1	-	TRBJ2-5
CASSLGGQGDYEQYF	TRBV28	TRBD1	TRBJ2-7
CASSTLLAGAGNEQFF	TRBV6-2/TRBV6-3	TRBD2	TRBJ2-1
CASSFTSGRETQYF	TRBV11-2	TRBD2	TRBJ2-5
CASSATGYEQYF	TRBV2	-	TRBJ2-7
CASSLVDYTGYTF	TRBV19	-	TRBJ1-2
CASSYRGDRNYGYTF	TRBV6-5	TRBD1	TRBJ1-2
CASTLLGGEWAQYF	TRBV3-1/TRBV3-2	TRBD2	TRBJ2-5
CASNPTRGTSGYSSYEQYF	TRBV27	TRBD2	TRBJ2-7
CASSPPSGGYEQYF	TRBV7-9	TRBD2	TRBJ2-7
CASSHLRTSGSSYEQYF	TRBV4-1	TRBD2	TRBJ2-7
CASSRLQGLDTQYF	TRBV11-2	TRBD1	TRBJ2-3
CASSEIAGVAADTQYF	TRBV25-1	TRBD2	TRBJ2-3
CASSQGRTGYTF	TRBV14	-	TRBJ1-2
CSVARTVTEAFF	TRBV29-1	-	TRBJ1-1
CASSLLGLAAHQETQYF	TRBV7-2	TRBD2	TRBJ2-5
CAWSVGVYYGYTF	TRBV30	-	TRBJ1-2
CASSPGTSGQQETQYF	TRBV28	TRBD2	TRBJ2-5
CASNQEGGAFF	TRBV2	-	TRBJ1-1
CASSLALYYGYTF	TRBV6-2/TRBV6-3	-	TRBJ1-2
CASSYPTGNEQFF	TRBV6-6	-	TRBJ2-1
CASSRRREDNEQFF	TRBV25-1	TRBD2	TRBJ2-1
CATSDRDSLPSEQYF	TRBV24-1	TRBD1	TRBJ2-7
CAWSEGQSLLPGSEAFF	TRBV30	-	TRBJ1-1
CASSQARGYQGSYNEQFF	TRBV3-1/TRBV3-2	-	TRBJ2-1
CASSAGGLAGSSYNEQFF	TRBV18	TRBD2	TRBJ2-1
CASSGLPGLAGGHEQYF	TRBV5-1	TRBD2	TRBJ2-7
CASSQGTTQYF	TRBV14	-	TRBJ2-4
CASRITQGPYEQYF	TRBV6-5	-	TRBJ2-7
CASSLGVGGWYEQYF	TRBV7-2	TRBD1	TRBJ2-7
CASSSGQKIYGYTF	TRBV5-6	TRBD1	TRBJ1-2
CASSVSMAGDYEQYF	TRBV9	-	TRBJ2-7
CASSLRQGAGSGANVLTF	TRBV27	TRBD1	TRBJ2-6
CASSRAQGGTYNSPLHF	TRBV23-1	-	TRBJ1-6
CASSLRLVAGGGTDTQYF	TRBV3-1/TRBV3-2	TRBD2	TRBJ2-3
CASRSGTGQETQYF	TRBV7-9	TRBD1	TRBJ2-5
CASSSRLAGQETQYF	TRBV9	TRBD2	TRBJ2-5
CASSPPLYNEQFF	TRBV28	-	TRBJ2-1
CASSPGYEQYF	TRBV7-9	-	TRBJ2-7
CASSQTTEAITEAFF	TRBV18	-	TRBJ1-1
CASSDRALNTEAFF	TRBV27	TRBD1	TRBJ1-1
CASSFGWAGGTYNEQFF	TRBV5-5	TRBD2	TRBJ2-1
CASSLGLQGAFYETQYF	TRBV5-1	TRBD1	TRBJ2-5
CASSFRGRYGYTF	TRBV28	-	TRBJ1-2
CASSRGPGYEQYF	TRBV18	-	TRBJ2-7
CASSPPRLQENTGELFF	TRBV18	-	TRBJ2-2
CASSLYTNYEQYF	TRBV12-3/TRBV12-4	-	TRBJ2-7